What follows are 2 T cell receptor beta chains derived from one specimen sequenced in a study of cytomegalovirus exposure and HLA in healthy donors. The PCR used 60 Vbeta and 13 Jbeta primers. The table came from immunoSEQ multiplex PCR; TCRdb's copy has only in-frame clones and leaves some out. There are fewer than 200,000 clones in the sample; over 80% occur only once, and 1.5% lies in the top ten. The material sequenced was PBMCs. All receptors come from a girl between 5 and 17 years old in good health and CMV-seropositive.

The J gene is TRBJ2-7, the V gene TRBV2; TRBD2 agrees at 8 bases. V dropped 8 bases and J dropped 0; count of bases not matched to a gene: 9. Germline loops: CDR1 SNHLY, CDR2 FYNNEI. The CDR3 consists of 15 residues. CDR3 in amino acids: CASSLSGTSSYEQYF. CDR3 sequence (DNA): TGTGCCAGCTCGTTGTCCGGGACTAGCTCCTACGAGCAGTACTTC.

The rearrangement links TRBV4-1 to TRBJ1-2; D is unclear. V lost 3 bases and J lost 8, with 22 bases in between. This CDR3 has 16 amino acids. Germline CDR1 MGHRA, CDR2 YSYEKL. The CDR3 DNA follows: TGCGCCAGCAGCCAGAGGCCGGGTCCTCAAACCTTCGGCTACACCTTC. It encodes CASSQRPGPQTFGYTF.